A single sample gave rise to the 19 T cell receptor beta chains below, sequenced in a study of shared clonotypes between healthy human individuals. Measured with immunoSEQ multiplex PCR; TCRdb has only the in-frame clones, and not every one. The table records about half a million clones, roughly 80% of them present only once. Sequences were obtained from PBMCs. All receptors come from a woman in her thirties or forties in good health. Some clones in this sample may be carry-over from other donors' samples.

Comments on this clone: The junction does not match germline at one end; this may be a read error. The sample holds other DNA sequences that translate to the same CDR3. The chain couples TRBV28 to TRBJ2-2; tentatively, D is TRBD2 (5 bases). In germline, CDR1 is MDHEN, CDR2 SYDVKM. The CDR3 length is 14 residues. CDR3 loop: CASSLTRNTGELFF. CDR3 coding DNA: TGTGCTAGCAGTTTAACAAGGAACACCGGGGAACTGTTTTTT.

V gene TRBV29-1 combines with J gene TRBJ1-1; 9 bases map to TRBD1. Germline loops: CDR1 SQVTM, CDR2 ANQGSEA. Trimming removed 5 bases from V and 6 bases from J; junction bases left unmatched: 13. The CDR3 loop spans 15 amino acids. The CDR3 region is CSVYPLQGAHAEAFF. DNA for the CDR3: TGCAGCGTTTACCCTCTACAGGGGGCGCACGCTGAAGCTTTCTTT. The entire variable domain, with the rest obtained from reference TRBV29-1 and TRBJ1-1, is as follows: SAVISQKPSRDICQRGTSLTIQCQVDSQVTMMFWYRQQPGQSLTLIATANQGSEATYESGFVIDKFPISRPNLTFSTLTVSNMSPEDSSIYLCSVYPLQGAHAEAFFGQGTRLTVV.

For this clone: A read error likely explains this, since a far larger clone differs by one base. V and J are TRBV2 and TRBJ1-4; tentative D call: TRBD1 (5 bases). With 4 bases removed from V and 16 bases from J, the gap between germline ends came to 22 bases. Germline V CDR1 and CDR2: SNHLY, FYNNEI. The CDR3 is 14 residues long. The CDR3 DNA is TGTGCCAGCAGTGCCGACACCGGGATAGGGGAGAGGTTTTTT. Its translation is CASSADTGIGERFF. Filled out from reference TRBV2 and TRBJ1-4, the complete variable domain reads EPEVTQTPSHQVTQMGQEVILRCVPISNHLYFYWYRQILGQKVEFLVSFYNNEISEKSEIFDDQFSVERPDGSNFTLKIRSTKLEDSAMYFCASSADTGIGERFFGSGTQLSVL.

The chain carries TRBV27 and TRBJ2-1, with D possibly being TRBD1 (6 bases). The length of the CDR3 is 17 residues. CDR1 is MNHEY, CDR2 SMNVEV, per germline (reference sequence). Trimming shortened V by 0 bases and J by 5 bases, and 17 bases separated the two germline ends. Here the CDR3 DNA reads TGTGCCAGCAGTTTATCGCAAACCGGGACAACAAACAATGAGCAGTTCTTC. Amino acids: CASSLSQTGTTNNEQFF.

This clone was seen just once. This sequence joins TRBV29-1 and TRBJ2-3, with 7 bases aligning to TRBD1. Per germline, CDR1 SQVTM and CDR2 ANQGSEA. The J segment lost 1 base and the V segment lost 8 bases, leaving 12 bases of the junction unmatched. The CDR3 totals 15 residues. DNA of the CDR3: TGCAGCCTCATTGACAGACAGGGCCGCACAGATACGCAGTATTTT. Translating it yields CSLIDRQGRTDTQYF.

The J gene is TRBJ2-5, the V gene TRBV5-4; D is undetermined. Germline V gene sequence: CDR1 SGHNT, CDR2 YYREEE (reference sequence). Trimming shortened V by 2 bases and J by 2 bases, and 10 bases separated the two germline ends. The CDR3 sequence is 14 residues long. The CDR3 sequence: CASSFLGAQETQYF. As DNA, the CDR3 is TGTGCCAGCAGCTTTCTAGGTGCTCAAGAGACCCAGTACTTC.

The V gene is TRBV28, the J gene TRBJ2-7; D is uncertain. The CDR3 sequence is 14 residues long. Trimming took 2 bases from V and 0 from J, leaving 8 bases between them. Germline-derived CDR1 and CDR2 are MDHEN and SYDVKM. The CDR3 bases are TGTGCCAGCAGTTTAGGCAGGAGCTCCTACGAGCAGTACTTC. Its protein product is CASSLGRSSYEQYF.

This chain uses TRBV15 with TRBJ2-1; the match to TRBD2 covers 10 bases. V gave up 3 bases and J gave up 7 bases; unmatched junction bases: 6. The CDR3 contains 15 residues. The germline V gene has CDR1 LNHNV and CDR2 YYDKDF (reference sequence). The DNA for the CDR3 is TGTGCCACCAGCAGCTCTAGCGGGAGTGTGAATGAGCAGTTCTTC. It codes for CATSSSSGSVNEQFF.

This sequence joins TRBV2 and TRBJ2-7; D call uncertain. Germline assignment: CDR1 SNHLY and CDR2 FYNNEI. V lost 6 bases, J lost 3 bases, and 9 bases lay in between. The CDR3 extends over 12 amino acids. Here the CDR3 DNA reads TGTGCCAGCAGGGAGCGCGGCTACGAGCAGTACTTC. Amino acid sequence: CASRERGYEQYF.

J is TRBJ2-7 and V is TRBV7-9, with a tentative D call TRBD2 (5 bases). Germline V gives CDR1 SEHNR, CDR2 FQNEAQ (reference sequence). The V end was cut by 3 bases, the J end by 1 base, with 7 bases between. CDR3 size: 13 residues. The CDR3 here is CASSFERSYEQYF. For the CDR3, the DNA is TGTGCCAGCAGCTTCGAGCGGTCCTACGAGCAGTACTTC. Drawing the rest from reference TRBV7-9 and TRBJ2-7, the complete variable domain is DTGVSQNPRHKITKRGQNVTFRCDPISEHNRLYWYRQTLGQGPEFLTYFQNEAQLEKSRLLSDRFSAERPKGSFSTLEIQRTEQGDSAMYLCASSFERSYEQYFGPGTRLTVT.

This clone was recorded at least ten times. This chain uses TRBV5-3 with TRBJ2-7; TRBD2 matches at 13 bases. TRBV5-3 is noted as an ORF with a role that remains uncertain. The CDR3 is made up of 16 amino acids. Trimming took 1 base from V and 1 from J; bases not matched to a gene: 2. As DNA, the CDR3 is TGTGCCAGAAGCTTGACTAGCGGGAGGGCTTCCTACGAGCAGTACTTC. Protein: CARSLTSGRASYEQYF.

The CDR3, as DNA: TGTGCCAGCCAGCTTGTCGGGTTCGGAAACATTCAGTACTTC. Protein: CASQLVGFGNIQYF. This chain uses TRBV6-1 with TRBJ2-4; D gene ambiguous. The CDR3 runs 14 residues. CDR1 and CDR2 (germline): MNHNS, SASEGT. Trimming cost V 8 bases and J 6 bases, with 17 bases left between them.

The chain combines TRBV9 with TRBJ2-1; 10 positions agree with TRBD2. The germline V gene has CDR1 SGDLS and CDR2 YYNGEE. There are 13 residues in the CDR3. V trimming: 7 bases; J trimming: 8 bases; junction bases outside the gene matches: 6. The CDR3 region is CASGASGSYEQFF. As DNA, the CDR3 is TGTGCCAGCGGGGCTAGCGGGAGTTATGAGCAGTTCTTC. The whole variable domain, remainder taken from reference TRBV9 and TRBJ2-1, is DSGVTQTPKHLITATGQRVTLRCSPRSGDLSVYWYQQSLDQGLQFLIQYYNGEERAKGNILERFSAQQFPDLHSELNLSSLELGDSALYFCASGASGSYEQFFGPGTRLTVL.

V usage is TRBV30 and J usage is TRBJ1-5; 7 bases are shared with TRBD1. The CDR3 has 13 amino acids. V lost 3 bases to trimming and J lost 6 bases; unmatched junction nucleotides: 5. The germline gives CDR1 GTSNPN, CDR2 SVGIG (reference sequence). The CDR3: CAWSLAGGQPQHF. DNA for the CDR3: TGTGCCTGGAGCCTAGCAGGGGGTCAGCCCCAGCATTTT.

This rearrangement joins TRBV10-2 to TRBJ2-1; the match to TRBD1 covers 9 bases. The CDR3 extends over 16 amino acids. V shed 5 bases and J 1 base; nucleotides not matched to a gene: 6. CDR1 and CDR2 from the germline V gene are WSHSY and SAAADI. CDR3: CASSSTGGESYNEQFF. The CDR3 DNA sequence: TGCGCCAGCAGTTCTACAGGGGGCGAATCCTACAATGAGCAGTTCTTC.

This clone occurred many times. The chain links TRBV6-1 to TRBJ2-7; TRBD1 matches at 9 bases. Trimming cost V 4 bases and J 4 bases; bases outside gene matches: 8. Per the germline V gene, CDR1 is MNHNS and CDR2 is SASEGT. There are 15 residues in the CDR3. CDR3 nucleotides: TGTGCCAGCAGTGTGTCCGGGACAGGGTCGTACGAGCAGTACTTC. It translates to CASSVSGTGSYEQYF.

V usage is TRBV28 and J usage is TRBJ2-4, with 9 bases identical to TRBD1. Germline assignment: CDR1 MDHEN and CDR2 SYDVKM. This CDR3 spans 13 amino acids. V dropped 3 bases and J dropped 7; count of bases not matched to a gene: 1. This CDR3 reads CASSFGQGNIQYF. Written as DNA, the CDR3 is TGTGCCAGCAGTTTCGGACAGGGGAACATTCAGTACTTC.

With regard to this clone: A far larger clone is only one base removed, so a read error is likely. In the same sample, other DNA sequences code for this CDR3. The CDR3 loop reads CASSFLSWAEINYGYTF. Written as DNA, the CDR3 is TGTGCCAGCAGCTTTCTCTCGTGGGCTGAGATAAACTATGGCTACACCTTC. This chain joins TRBV5-6 and TRBJ1-2, with unresolved D. Trimming cost V 2 bases and J 2 bases, with 19 bases left between them. CDR3 size: 17 residues. Germline V gene lookup returns CDR1 SGHDT and CDR2 YYEEEE.

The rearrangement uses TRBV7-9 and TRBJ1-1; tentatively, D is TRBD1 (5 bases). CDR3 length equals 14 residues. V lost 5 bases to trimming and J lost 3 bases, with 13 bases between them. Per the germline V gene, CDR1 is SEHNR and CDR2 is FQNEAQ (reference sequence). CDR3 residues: CASSPGTWDTEAFF. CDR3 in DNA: TGTGCCAGCAGCCCCGGGACCTGGGACACTGAAGCTTTCTTT.